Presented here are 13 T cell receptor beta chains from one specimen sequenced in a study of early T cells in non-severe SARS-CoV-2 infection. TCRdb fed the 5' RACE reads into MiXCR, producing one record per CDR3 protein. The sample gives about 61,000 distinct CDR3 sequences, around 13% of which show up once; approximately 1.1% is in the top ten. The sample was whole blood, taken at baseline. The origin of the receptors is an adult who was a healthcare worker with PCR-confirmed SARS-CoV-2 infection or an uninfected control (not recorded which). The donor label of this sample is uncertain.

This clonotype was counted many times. The CDR3 DNA follows: TGTGCCAGCAGCCAAGAAAACGAAAAACTGTTTTTT. Translated: CASSQENEKLFF. The rearrangement links TRBV3-1 to TRBJ1-4; no reliable D call. In germline, CDR1 is LGHDT, CDR2 YNNKEL (reference sequence). Trimming removed 0 bases from V and 8 bases from J, with 4 bases in between. This CDR3 is built from 12 residues.

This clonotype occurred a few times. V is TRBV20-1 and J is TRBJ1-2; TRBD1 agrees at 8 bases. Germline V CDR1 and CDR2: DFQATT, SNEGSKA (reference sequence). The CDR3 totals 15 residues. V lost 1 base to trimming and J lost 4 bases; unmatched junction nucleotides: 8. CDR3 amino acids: CSARATSTGVYGYTF. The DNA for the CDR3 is TGCAGTGCTAGAGCCACCTCGACAGGGGTCTATGGCTACACCTTC.

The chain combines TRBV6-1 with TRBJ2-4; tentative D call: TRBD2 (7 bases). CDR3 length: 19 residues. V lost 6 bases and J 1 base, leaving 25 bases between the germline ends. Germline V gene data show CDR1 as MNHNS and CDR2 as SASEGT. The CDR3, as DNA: TGTGCCAGCAGGGACGTGGCGGGGGCCCTTTTGGGGGCCAAAAACATTCAGTACTTC. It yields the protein CASRDVAGALLGAKNIQYF.

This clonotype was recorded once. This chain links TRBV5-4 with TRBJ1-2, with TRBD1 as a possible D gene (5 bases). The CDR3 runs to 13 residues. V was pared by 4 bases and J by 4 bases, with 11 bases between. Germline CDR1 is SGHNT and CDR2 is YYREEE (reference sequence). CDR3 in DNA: TGTGCCAGCAGCGACAGACAGTCCTATGGCTACACCTTC. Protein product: CASSDRQSYGYTF.

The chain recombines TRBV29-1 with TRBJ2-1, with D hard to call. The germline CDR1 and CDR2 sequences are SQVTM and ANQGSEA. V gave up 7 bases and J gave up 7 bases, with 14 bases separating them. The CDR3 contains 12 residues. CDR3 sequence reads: CSAGEPENEQFF. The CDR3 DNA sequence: TGCAGCGCCGGAGAACCTGAGAATGAGCAGTTCTTC.

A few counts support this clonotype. CDR3 region: CASSPLAGGRGSYNEQFF. CDR3 nucleotides: TGTGCCAGCAGTCCCCTAGCGGGGGGGCGTGGCTCCTACAATGAGCAGTTCTTC. The J gene is TRBJ2-1, the V gene TRBV7-3; 12 bases align to TRBD2. The V segment lost 6 bases and the J segment 0 bases; nucleotides outside the gene matches: 9. The CDR3 covers 18 residues. Germline V gene lookup returns CDR1 SGHTA and CDR2 FQGTGA.

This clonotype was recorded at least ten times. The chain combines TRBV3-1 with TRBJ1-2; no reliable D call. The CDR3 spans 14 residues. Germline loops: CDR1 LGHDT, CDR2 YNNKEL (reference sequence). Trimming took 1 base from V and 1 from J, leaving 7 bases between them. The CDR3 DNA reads TGTGCCAGCAGCCAAGTCGGAAATAACTATGGCTACACCTTC. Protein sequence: CASSQVGNNYGYTF.

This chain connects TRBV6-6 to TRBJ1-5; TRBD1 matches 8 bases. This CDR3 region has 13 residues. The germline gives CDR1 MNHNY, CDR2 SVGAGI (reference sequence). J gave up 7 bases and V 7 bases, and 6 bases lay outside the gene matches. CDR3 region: CASKGQGGQPQHF. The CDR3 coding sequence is TGTGCCAGCAAAGGACAGGGCGGGCAGCCCCAGCATTTT.

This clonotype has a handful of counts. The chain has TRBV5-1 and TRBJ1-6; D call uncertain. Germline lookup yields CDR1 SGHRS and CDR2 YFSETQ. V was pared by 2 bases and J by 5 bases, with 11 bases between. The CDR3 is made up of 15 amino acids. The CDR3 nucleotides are TGCGCCAGCAGCTTATCTGCGGGCAATAATTCACCCCTCCACTTT. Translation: CASSLSAGNNSPLHF.

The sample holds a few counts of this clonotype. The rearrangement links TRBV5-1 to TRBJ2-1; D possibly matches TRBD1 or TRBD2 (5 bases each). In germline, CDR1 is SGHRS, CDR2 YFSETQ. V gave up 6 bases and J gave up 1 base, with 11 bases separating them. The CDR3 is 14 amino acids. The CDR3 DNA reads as TGCGCCAGCAACGCCGGGGCATCCTACAATGAGCAGTTCTTC. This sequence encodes CASNAGASYNEQFF. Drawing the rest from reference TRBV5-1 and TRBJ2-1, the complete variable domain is KAGVTQTPRYLIKTRGQQVTLSCSPISGHRSVSWYQQTPGQGLQFLFEYFSETQRNKGNFPGRFSGRQFSNSRSEMNVSTLELGDSALYLCASNAGASYNEQFFGPGTRLTVL.

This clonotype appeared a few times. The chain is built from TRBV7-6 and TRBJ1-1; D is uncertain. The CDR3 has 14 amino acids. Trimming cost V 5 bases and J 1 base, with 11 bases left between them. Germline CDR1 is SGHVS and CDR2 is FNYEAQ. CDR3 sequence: CASSPPRANTEAFF. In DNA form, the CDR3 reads TGTGCCAGCAGCCCGCCGCGGGCGAACACTGAAGCTTTCTTT.

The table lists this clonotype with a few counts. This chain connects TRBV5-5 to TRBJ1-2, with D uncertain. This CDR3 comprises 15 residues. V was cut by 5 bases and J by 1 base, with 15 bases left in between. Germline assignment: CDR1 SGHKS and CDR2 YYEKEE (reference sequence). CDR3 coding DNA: TGTGCCAGCAGACTCGTGGGCCGGGGTAACTATGGCTACACCTTC. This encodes CASRLVGRGNYGYTF.

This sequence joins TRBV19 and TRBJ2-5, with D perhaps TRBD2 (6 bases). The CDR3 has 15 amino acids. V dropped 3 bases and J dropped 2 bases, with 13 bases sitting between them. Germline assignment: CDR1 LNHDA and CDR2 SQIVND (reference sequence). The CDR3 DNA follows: TGTGCCAGTAGTATGAGGGGCGGGGTACAAGAGACCCAGTACTTC. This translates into CASSMRGGVQETQYF.